The clone carrying this TCR beta chain appeared many times. Time point here: patch test 2, 6 weeks after DPC sensitization. The treatment was: therapeutic diphenylcyclopropenone sensitization with weekly scalp DPC. The data belong to a study of human T cells and chemical hapten exposure. TCRdb recomputed calls from the RACE reads with MiXCR, one row per CDR3 protein. The table records tens of thousands of distinct CDR3 sequences, 9.5% to 11% of them present only once. V was clipped by 1 base and J by 6 bases, with 9 bases between them. The CDR3 length is 12 residues. Germline CDR1 GTSNPN, CDR2 SVGIG (reference sequence).

The gene calls are TRBV30 and TRBJ1-1; D is unclear. Sequenced material: whole blood, taken in connection with sensitization to the hapten diphenylcyclopropenone (DPC). The receptor was derived from a man aged 35-49 years with alopecia areata. Some clones in this sample may be carry-over from other donors' samples. CDR3 loop: CAWSGGMAEAFF. CDR3 DNA: TGTGCCTGGAGTGGCGGGATGGCTGAAGCTTTCTTT. Full variable domain (remainder filled in from reference TRBV30 and TRBJ1-1): SQTIHQWPATLVQPVGSPLSLECTVEGTSNPNLYWYRQAAGRGLQLLFYSVGIGQISSEVPQNLSASRPQDRQFILSSKKLLLSDSGFYLCAWSGGMAEAFFGQGTRLTVV.